The 28 T cell receptor beta chains below come from one sample, sequenced in a study of cytomegalovirus exposure and HLA in healthy donors. TCRdb keeps only in-frame clones here, not all; method: immunoSEQ multiplex PCR. This table has some 150,000 clones, roughly 89% appearing once. The material sequenced was PBMCs. These receptors all stem from a woman aged 18 to 35 in good health and CMV-seropositive.

This rearrangement joins TRBV28 to TRBJ2-5; 9 nucleotides align to TRBD1. Germline V lookup: CDR1 MDHEN, CDR2 SYDVKM. Trimming at V came to 1 base and at J to 1 base, leaving 10 bases not matched to a gene. The CDR3 loop spans 18 amino acids. DNA of the CDR3: TGTGCCAGCAGTTTATACGGGACAGGGACTTTTTCCCAAGAGACCCAGTACTTC. This sequence encodes CASSLYGTGTFSQETQYF.

This rearrangement joins TRBV11-3 to TRBJ2-1, with D possibly TRBD2 on 5 matching bases. This CDR3 is built from 16 residues. Trimming took off 5 bases at V and 0 bases at J, with 14 bases between the two ends. Germline V CDR1 and CDR2: SGHNT, YENEEA. The CDR3: CASSGWRASSYNEQFF. CDR3 DNA sequence: TGTGCCAGCAGCGGGTGGCGGGCAAGCTCCTACAATGAGCAGTTCTTC.

The V call is TRBV5-1, the J call TRBJ2-7; 7 nucleotides agree with TRBD1. From germline, CDR1 is SGHRS and CDR2 YFSETQ. There are 14 residues in the CDR3. After removal of 1 base from V and 0 bases from J, the junction contained 1 base not matched to a gene. The chain's CDR3 is CASSLRDSSYEQYF. The CDR3 bases are TGCGCCAGCAGCTTGCGGGACAGCTCCTACGAGCAGTACTTC.

This sequence joins TRBV7-2 and TRBJ2-2, with 10 bases fitting TRBD2. Looked up from germline, CDR1 is SGHTA and CDR2 is FQGNSA. This CDR3 spans 17 amino acids. V trimming: 4 bases; J trimming: 4 bases; junction bases outside the gene matches: 9. This CDR3 is CASSYLPGLALTGELFF. The CDR3 nucleotides read TGTGCCAGCAGCTACTTACCGGGACTAGCGCTCACCGGGGAGCTGTTTTTT. Variable domain in full (rest from reference TRBV7-2 and TRBJ2-2): GAGVSQSPSNKVTEKGKDVELRCDPISGHTALYWYRQSLGQGLEFLIYFQGNSAPDKSGLPSDRFSAERTGGSVSTLTIQRTQQEDSAVYLCASSYLPGLALTGELFFGEGSRLTVL.

The chain links TRBV6-6 to TRBJ1-1, with 7 bases identical to TRBD1. Germline trimming cut 6 bases from V and 0 bases from J; bases unmatched to any gene: 10. Germline V gives CDR1 MNHNY, CDR2 SVGAGI (reference sequence). The CDR3 totals 16 residues. The CDR3, as DNA: TGTGCCAGCAGCCAGACCTCGGGACAGATGAACACTGAAGCTTTCTTT. Amino acid sequence: CASSQTSGQMNTEAFF.

This chain links TRBV2 with TRBJ2-2; 11 bases match TRBD2. CDR3 size: 16 residues. Germline loops: CDR1 SNHLY, CDR2 FYNNEI. Trimming removed 6 bases from V and 6 bases from J; junction bases left unmatched: 9. In nucleotides, the CDR3 is TGTGCCAGCAGGCCAACTAGCGGGAGTCGGTCCGGGGAGCTGTTTTTT. Translated, it gives CASRPTSGSRSGELFF.

The chain has TRBV18 and TRBJ2-1, with 7 bases matching TRBD2. The germline gives CDR1 KGHSH, CDR2 LQKENI. This CDR3 has 15 amino acids. The V gene end was trimmed by 1 base and the J gene end by 8 bases; junction bases not matched to a gene: 8. For the CDR3, the DNA is TGTGCCAGCTCACCACAAAGCGGGAATTTAGATGAGCAGTTCTTC. It is translated as CASSPQSGNLDEQFF.

This CDR3 reads CAIAQPGQGGLNTEAFF. The CDR3 coding sequence is TGTGCCATCGCCCAACCGGGACAGGGGGGCCTGAACACTGAAGCTTTCTTT. The chain joins TRBV10-3 to TRBJ1-1, with 11 bases fitting TRBD1. V lost 8 bases, J lost 0 bases, and 11 bases stayed unmatched. The CDR3 sequence is 17 residues long. CDR1 is ENHRY, CDR2 SYGVKD, per germline.

The gene calls are TRBV18 and TRBJ2-1; D perhaps matches TRBD1 (6 bases). The V end lost 4 bases, the J end lost 10 bases, and 11 bases lay between the germline ends. The germline V gene has CDR1 KGHSH and CDR2 LQKENI. CDR3 length equals 12 residues. The CDR3 sequence: CASSLQGSEQFF. The CDR3 DNA follows: TGTGCCAGCTCACTACAGGGCTCAGAGCAGTTCTTC. The whole variable domain, filled in from reference TRBV18 and TRBJ2-1, reads NAGVMQNPRHLVRRRGQEARLRCSPMKGHSHVYWYRQLPEEGLKFMVYLQKENIIDESGMPKERFSAEFPKEGPSILRIQQVVRGDSAAYFCASSLQGSEQFFGPGTRLTVL.

This clone was found once. The rearrangement uses TRBV2 and TRBJ1-1, with 7 nucleotides matching TRBD1. The CDR3 consists of 13 residues. CDR1 and CDR2 (germline): SNHLY, FYNNEI. Trimming removed 5 bases from V and 3 bases from J; junction bases left unmatched: 3. CDR3 nucleotides: TGTGCCAGCAGTACCCAGGGGGACACTGAAGCTTTCTTT. It specifies CASSTQGDTEAFF.

V is TRBV5-1 and J is TRBJ1-3; 9 positions match TRBD1. This CDR3 is 15 amino acids long. Germline CDR1 is SGHRS and CDR2 is YFSETQ. V lost 0 bases and J lost 14; bases outside the gene matches: 12. Written as DNA, the CDR3 is TGCGCCAGCAGCTTGGCCCACGGGACAGGGAATGGTCTATATTTT. Protein product: CASSLAHGTGNGLYF.

The gene calls are TRBV10-1 and TRBJ2-1; TRBD2 is a possible D gene (7 bases). Looked up from germline, CDR1 is WNHNN and CDR2 is SYGVQD (reference sequence). V was trimmed by 1 base and J by 8 bases, leaving 18 bases between them. This CDR3 is built from 16 residues. CDR3 loop: CASSEYLNGRTDEQFF. CDR3 nucleotide sequence: TGCGCCAGCAGTGAGTACTTGAACGGGAGGACAGATGAGCAGTTCTTC.

The chain combines TRBV5-1 with TRBJ2-7, with D uncertain. Germline CDR1 reads SGHRS; CDR2 reads YFSETQ. The CDR3 consists of 16 residues. With 0 bases removed from V and 3 bases from J, the gap between germline ends came to 16 bases. CDR3 sequence (DNA): TGCGCCAGCAGCTTGGTGGTGGTTAGCTCCATCTACGAGCAGTACTTC. Protein: CASSLVVVSSIYEQYF.

V usage is TRBV11-3 and J usage is TRBJ2-7; 8 bases fit TRBD1. The length of the CDR3 is 16 residues. CDR1 is SGHNT and CDR2 is YENEEA in the germline V gene. J lost 2 bases, V lost 2 bases, and 8 bases had no gene match. CDR3 region: CASSLHVGTGAYEQYF. Written as DNA, the CDR3 is TGTGCCAGCAGCTTACACGTCGGGACAGGAGCCTACGAGCAGTACTTC.

The genes are TRBV10-1 and TRBJ2-3, with 16 bases lining up with TRBD2. The CDR3 sequence is 18 residues long. Germline V lookup: CDR1 WNHNN, CDR2 SYGVQD (reference sequence). Trimming at V came to 4 bases and at J to 2 bases, leaving 6 bases not matched to a gene. CDR3 sequence (DNA): TGCGCCAGCAGTGCGGGACTAGCGGGAGGGAGGCACACAGATACGCAGTATTTT. It translates to CASSAGLAGGRHTDTQYF.

CDR3 sequence reads: CASSYSRWSTGELFF. For the CDR3, the DNA is TGTGCCAGCAGTTACTCGAGATGGTCCACCGGGGAGCTGTTTTTT. The V and J genes are TRBV6-5 and TRBJ2-2, with D uncertain. V lost 0 bases and J 4 bases, leaving 9 bases between the germline ends. Per germline, CDR1 MNHEY and CDR2 SVGAGI. This CDR3 is 15 amino acids long.

The V gene is TRBV7-2, the J gene TRBJ2-3; 11 positions agree with TRBD2. After removal of 5 bases from V and 3 bases from J, the junction contained 7 bases not matched to a gene. CDR1 SGHTA and CDR2 FQGNSA come from the germline V gene. This CDR3 is 16 amino acids long. The CDR3 spells CASSILAGGGTDTQYF. CDR3 DNA sequence: TGTGCCAGCAGCATTCTAGCGGGAGGAGGGACAGATACGCAGTATTTT.

The chain uses TRBV10-3 and TRBJ2-5; 12 bases agree with TRBD2. This CDR3 spans 15 amino acids. The junction had 4 bases not matched to a gene; V was cut back by 3 bases and J by 5 bases. In germline, CDR1 is ENHRY, CDR2 SYGVKD. Written as DNA, the CDR3 is TGTGCCATCAGTGACCTAGCGGGAGGGGGTGAGACCCAGTACTTC. It is translated as CAISDLAGGGETQYF.

This CDR3 reads CASSELGRQRTGELFF. Written as DNA, the CDR3 is TGTGCCAGCAGTGAATTGGGGAGGCAGAGGACCGGGGAGCTGTTTTTT. The rearrangement joins TRBV25-1 to TRBJ2-2, with D perhaps matching TRBD2 (6 bases). The CDR3 runs 16 residues. Per the germline V gene, CDR1 is MGHDK and CDR2 is SYGVNS. V gave up 1 base and J gave up 5 bases, with 14 bases separating them.

This clone was found once. The chain recombines TRBV5-8 with TRBJ2-7, with 8 bases that match TRBD1. The CDR3 extends over 14 amino acids. Germline CDR1 and CDR2: SGHTS and YDEGEE. V was clipped by 4 bases and J by 3 bases; unmatched bases: 6. CDR3 DNA: TGTGCCAGCAGCAGACAGGGGAACCTCTACGAGCAGTACTTC. Translation: CASSRQGNLYEQYF.

The chain carries TRBV30 and TRBJ2-7, with D perhaps matching TRBD2 (6 bases). The CDR3 has 15 amino acids. With 0 bases removed from V and 3 bases from J, the gap between germline ends came to 15 bases. Germline V lookup: CDR1 GTSNPN, CDR2 SVGIG (reference sequence). CDR3 sequence: CAWSVSGRPSYEQYF. CDR3 nucleotide sequence: TGTGCCTGGAGTGTTAGCGGCAGACCTAGCTACGAGCAGTACTTC.

The V gene is TRBV10-1, the J gene TRBJ2-1; D may be TRBD1 (5 bases). The germline gives CDR1 WNHNN, CDR2 SYGVQD (reference sequence). The CDR3 runs to 14 residues. The V and J ends lost 2 bases and 5 bases respectively, with 10 bases between them. CDR3 sequence (DNA): TGCGCCAGCAGTGAGAGCTGGGGCAACAATGAGCAGTTCTTC. Its translation is CASSESWGNNEQFF.

The J gene is TRBJ2-1, the V gene TRBV2; TRBD2 aligns across 11 bases. The CDR3 extends over 13 amino acids. The junction had 9 bases not matched to a gene; V was cut back by 6 bases and J by 14 bases. The germline CDR1 and CDR2 sequences are SNHLY and FYNNEI. CDR3 residues: CASRGLADFREFF. CDR3 nucleotide sequence: TGTGCCAGCAGGGGACTAGCGGACTTTAGGGAGTTCTTC.

The chain recombines TRBV29-1 with TRBJ1-1; D remains unclear. V lost 7 bases and J lost 4, with 16 bases in between. CDR1 and CDR2 from the germline V gene are SQVTM and ANQGSEA. The CDR3 is 13 residues long. The CDR3 coding sequence is TGCAGCGCAGTGGCGGGGTTGGGCACTGAAGCTTTCTTT. Its translation is CSAVAGLGTEAFF.

V and J are TRBV7-9 and TRBJ2-7, with TRBD2 identical over 10 bases. The CDR3 runs to 16 residues. Germline V gene lookup returns CDR1 SEHNR and CDR2 FQNEAQ (reference sequence). The V segment lost 1 base and the J segment 6 bases; nucleotides outside the gene matches: 9. The CDR3 spells CASSLDSSGSRSEQYF. The CDR3 DNA reads TGTGCCAGCAGCTTAGATTCTAGCGGGAGTCGCTCCGAGCAGTACTTC.

The rearrangement joins TRBV7-2 to TRBJ2-7; 7 nucleotides align to TRBD1. Germline assignment: CDR1 SGHTA and CDR2 FQGNSA. CDR3 size: 14 residues. V gave up 3 bases and J gave up 6 bases; unmatched junction bases: 8. Here the CDR3 reads CASSFGRGSGEQYF. CDR3 bases: TGTGCCAGCAGCTTTGGCAGGGGGTCTGGCGAGCAGTACTTC.

The rearrangement uses TRBV5-1 and TRBJ2-2; 9 bases agree with TRBD1. Germline V gene sequence: CDR1 SGHRS, CDR2 YFSETQ. V trimming: 4 bases; J trimming: 3 bases; junction bases outside the gene matches: 13. The CDR3 has 18 amino acids. The CDR3 region has the DNA TGCGCCAGCAGCCTACTTCAGGGACAGGGTGTGGACACCGGGGAGCTGTTTTTT. The encoded protein is CASSLLQGQGVDTGELFF.

The chain recombines TRBV18 with TRBJ2-6; 10 bases are a match to TRBD1. Germline trimming cut 3 bases from V and 0 bases from J; bases unmatched to any gene: 2. CDR1 is KGHSH and CDR2 is LQKENI in the germline V gene. The CDR3 is made up of 17 amino acids. The CDR3 reads CASSPGQGFSGANVLTF. CDR3 DNA: TGTGCCAGCTCACCGGGACAGGGGTTCTCTGGGGCCAACGTCCTGACTTTC. The variable domain in full, with the rest retrieved from reference TRBV18 and TRBJ2-6, is NAGVMQNPRHLVRRRGQEARLRCSPMKGHSHVYWYRQLPEEGLKFMVYLQKENIIDESGMPKERFSAEFPKEGPSILRIQQVVRGDSAAYFCASSPGQGFSGANVLTFGAGSRLTVL.